Below, 15 T cell receptor beta chains from the same sample are listed, as sequenced in a study of T-cell memory formation after mild COVID-19. MiXCR, applied by TCRdb to the 5' RACE reads, yields one record per CDR3 protein. The table shows about 350,000 distinct CDR3 sequences, with around 15% occurring only once. The specimen was PBMCs or a T cell subset sorted from them (not recorded which). These receptor sequences come from a man aged 18 to 29 who had mild COVID-19 (a few samples of this study predate the infection). Cell type and time point are not known.

The chain recombines TRBV7-9 with TRBJ2-1, with 11 nucleotides matching TRBD2. V lost 5 bases, J lost 0 bases, and 9 bases stayed unmatched. CDR1 SEHNR and CDR2 FQNEAQ come from the germline V gene (reference sequence). The CDR3 loop spans 18 amino acids. The CDR3 reads CASSGGTSGGSSYNEQFF. CDR3 DNA sequence: TGTGCCAGCAGCGGGGGGACTAGCGGCGGTAGCTCCTACAATGAGCAGTTCTTC.

This clonotype was counted between two and nine times. The chain combines TRBV18 with TRBJ2-3; D gene ambiguous. Germline CDR1 is KGHSH and CDR2 is LQKENI. CDR3 length: 14 residues. The germline V and J ends were trimmed by 5 bases and 0 bases, with 9 bases remaining between them. The CDR3 DNA is TGTGCCAGCTCATCATCCCAGAGCACAGATACGCAGTATTTT. Translation: CASSSSQSTDTQYF.

This clonotype has only a few counts. The rearrangement joins TRBV5-1 to TRBJ2-5; 8 positions agree with TRBD2. The CDR3 is 15 amino acids. Germline values: CDR1 SGHRS, CDR2 YFSETQ. V was clipped by 2 bases and J by 5 bases; unmatched bases: 8. CDR3 sequence reads: CASSLLTSGLETQYF. The CDR3 DNA follows: TGCGCCAGCAGCTTACTCACTAGCGGCCTGGAGACCCAGTACTTC.

The genes are TRBV19 and TRBJ2-2; 11 nucleotides line up with TRBD1. V lost 5 bases to trimming and J lost 6 bases; unmatched junction nucleotides: 11. Germline V lookup: CDR1 LNHDA, CDR2 SQIVND (reference sequence). CDR3 length: 17 residues. As DNA, the CDR3 is TGTGCCAGTAGTGCAGGACAGGGGGCCGCCCGCGCCGGGGAGCTGTTTTTT. This codes for CASSAGQGAARAGELFF. The whole variable domain, filled in from reference TRBV19 and TRBJ2-2, reads DGGITQSPKYLFRKEGQNVTLSCEQNLNHDAMYWYRQDPGQGLRLIYYSQIVNDFQKGDIAEGYSVSREKKESFPLTVTSAQKNPTAFYLCASSAGQGAARAGELFFGEGSRLTVL.

This clonotype has a handful of counts. The chain links TRBV20-1 to TRBJ2-3; 8 nucleotides align to TRBD2. From germline, CDR1 is DFQATT and CDR2 SNEGSKA (reference sequence). The CDR3 runs to 15 residues. Trimming took 2 bases from V and 4 from J; bases not matched to a gene: 8. The CDR3 sequence is CSARPSSGVADTQYF. The CDR3 DNA is TGCAGTGCTAGACCAAGTAGCGGGGTGGCAGATACGCAGTATTTT.

This clonotype was picked up a small number of times. V usage is TRBV4-1 and J usage is TRBJ1-2, with 8 nucleotides matching TRBD1. CDR3 length: 14 amino acids. CDR1 is MGHRA and CDR2 is YSYEKL in the germline V gene. V gave up 0 bases and J gave up 6 bases; unmatched junction bases: 3. The DNA for the CDR3 is TGCGCCAGCAGCCAAGATCCAGGGGGCAATGGCTACACCTTC. Translated, it gives CASSQDPGGNGYTF.

This clonotype showed up many times. The V call is TRBV3-1, the J call TRBJ2-2; no reliable D call. V was shortened by 7 bases and J by 3 bases, with 6 bases between the two germline ends. CDR1 is LGHDT, CDR2 YNNKEL, per germline (reference sequence). The CDR3 extends over 12 amino acids. This CDR3 reads CASNAYTGELFF. DNA of the CDR3: TGTGCCAGCAACGCTTACACCGGGGAGCTGTTTTTT.

This clonotype was observed a handful of times. This chain's CDR3 is CASSLLRGVNTGELFF. DNA for the CDR3: TGTGCCAGCAGTTTACTTCGGGGGGTCAACACCGGGGAGCTGTTTTTT. The chain links TRBV12-3 or TRBV12-4 to TRBJ2-2; the match to TRBD2 covers 7 bases. CDR3 length: 16 amino acids. V was pared by 2 bases and J by 2 bases, with 5 bases of the junction left unmatched.

The sample holds a few counts of this clonotype. The DNA of the CDR3 is TGTGCCAGCAGCCCCAAAGGGAACACTGAAGCTTTCTTT. Translated: CASSPKGNTEAFF. V is TRBV3-1 and J is TRBJ1-1; D gene uncertain. Trimming cost V 4 bases and J 1 base, with 7 bases left between them. CDR1 LGHDT and CDR2 YNNKEL come from the germline V gene (reference sequence). The CDR3 extends over 13 amino acids. Using reference TRBV3-1 and TRBJ1-1 for the parts outside the CDR3, the full variable domain is DTAVSQTPKYLVTQMGNDKSIKCEQNLGHDTMYWYKQDSKKFLKIMFSYNNKELIINETVPNRFSPKSPDKAHLNLHINSLELGDSAVYFCASSPKGNTEAFFGQGTRLTVV.

This clonotype was seen at least ten times. The V and J genes are TRBV4-3 and TRBJ1-2; 7 bases fit TRBD1. The germline gives CDR1 LGHNA, CDR2 YSLEER. There are 14 residues in the CDR3. V dropped 0 bases and J dropped 8; count of bases not matched to a gene: 6. CDR3 DNA sequence: TGCGCCAGCAGCCAAGATGAGGGGGCGCGGGGCTACACCTTC. Residues: CASSQDEGARGYTF.

This clonotype was seen a few times. V and J are TRBV20-1 and TRBJ2-7; perhaps TRBD1 as D (5 bases). Germline CDR1 DFQATT, CDR2 SNEGSKA (reference sequence). The CDR3 consists of 12 residues. With 1 base removed from V and 5 bases from J, the gap between germline ends came to 9 bases. The CDR3 DNA reads TGCAGTGCTAGAGTTGGCAGGGACGAGCAGTACTTC. Its protein is CSARVGRDEQYF.

This clonotype was seen a handful of times. J is TRBJ2-7 and V is TRBV10-3, with 8 bases lining up with TRBD2. CDR3 length equals 14 residues. V lost 6 bases and J lost 1; bases outside the gene matches: 5. The germline V gene has CDR1 ENHRY and CDR2 SYGVKD. The CDR3 DNA is TGTGCCATCAGGCCAGCGGGGGCGTCCTACGAGCAGTACTTC. Translation: CAIRPAGASYEQYF.

The chain uses TRBV6-5 and TRBJ2-6; tentative D call: TRBD1 (5 bases). The length of the CDR3 is 16 residues. Trimming took 4 bases from V and 3 from J, leaving 13 bases between them. Germline V gene data show CDR1 as MNHEY and CDR2 as SVGAGI. CDR3 bases: TGTGCCAGCAGTTTGACATGGACAATTGGGGCCAACGTCCTGACTTTC. Its translation: CASSLTWTIGANVLTF.

The chain has TRBV6-4 and TRBJ1-2; TRBD1 aligns across 8 bases. This CDR3 comprises 15 residues. CDR1 is MRHNA and CDR2 is SNTAGT in the germline V gene. V was pared by 6 bases and J by 4 bases, with 10 bases of the junction left unmatched. CDR3: CASRKDRGWAYGYTF. As DNA, the CDR3 is TGTGCCAGCAGGAAAGACAGGGGTTGGGCCTATGGCTACACCTTC.

This clonotype was seen more than once but under ten times. The CDR3 DNA is TGTGCCAGCAGCTTAGGGGGGCTCTATCTTAATGAAAAACTGTTTTTT. Translation gives CASSLGGLYLNEKLFF. The chain is built from TRBV7-6 and TRBJ1-4; D perhaps matches TRBD1 (6 bases). Germline loops: CDR1 SGHVS, CDR2 FNYEAQ. With 1 base removed from V and 4 bases from J, the gap between germline ends came to 13 bases. The CDR3 extends over 16 amino acids.